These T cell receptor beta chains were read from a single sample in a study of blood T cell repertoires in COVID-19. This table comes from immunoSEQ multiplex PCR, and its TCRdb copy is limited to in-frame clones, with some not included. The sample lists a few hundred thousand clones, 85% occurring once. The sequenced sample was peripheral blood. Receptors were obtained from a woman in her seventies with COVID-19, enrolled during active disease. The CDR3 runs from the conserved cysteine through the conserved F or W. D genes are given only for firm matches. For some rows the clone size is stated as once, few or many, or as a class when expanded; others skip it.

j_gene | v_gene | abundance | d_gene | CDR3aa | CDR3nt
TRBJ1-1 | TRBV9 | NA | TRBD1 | CASSDGQGGANTEAFF | TGTGCCAGCAGCGACGGACAGGGGGGAGCGAACACTGAAGCTTTCTTT
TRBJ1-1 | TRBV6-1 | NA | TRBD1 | CASSEATGQNTEAFF | TGTGCCAGCAGTGAAGCGACAGGGCAGAACACTGAAGCTTTCTTT
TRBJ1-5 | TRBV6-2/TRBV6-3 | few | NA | CASSRGGDQPQHF | TGTGCCAGCAGTCGGGGGGGGGACCAGCCCCAGCATTTT
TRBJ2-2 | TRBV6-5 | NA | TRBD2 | CASSGLVFNTGELFF | TGTGCCAGCAGCGGACTAGTTTTTAACACCGGGGAGCTGTTTTTT
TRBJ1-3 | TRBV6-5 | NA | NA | CASSYSGGRGNTIYF | TGTGCCAGCAGTTACTCTGGGGGGAGAGGAAACACCATATATTTT
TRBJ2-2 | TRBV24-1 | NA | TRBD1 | CATSDSGTGDAGELFF | TGTGCCACCAGTGACTCGGGGACAGGGGACGCCGGGGAGCTGTTTTTT
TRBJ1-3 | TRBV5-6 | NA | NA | CASSGANTIYF | TGTGCCAGCAGCGGGGCAAACACCATATATTTT
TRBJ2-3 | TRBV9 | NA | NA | CASSEGGRGGAPDTQYF | TGTGCCAGCAGCGAGGGAGGACGGGGCGGGGCCCCAGATACGCAGTATTTT
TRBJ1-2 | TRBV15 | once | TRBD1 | CATSRTGDYGYTF | TGTGCCACCAGCAGGACAGGGGACTATGGCTACACCTTC
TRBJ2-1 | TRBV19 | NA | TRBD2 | CASGLAGLNEQFF | TGTGCCAGTGGACTAGCGGGACTAAATGAGCAGTTCTTC
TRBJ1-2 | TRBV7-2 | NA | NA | CASSLEATGGYTF | TGTGCCAGCAGCTTAGAAGCGACCGGAGGCTACACCTTC
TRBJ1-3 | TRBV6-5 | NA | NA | CASSYSLRSGNTIYF | TGTGCCAGCAGTTACTCGTTGAGATCTGGAAACACCATATATTTT
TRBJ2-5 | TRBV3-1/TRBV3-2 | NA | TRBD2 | CASSQTSGGAAETQYF | TGTGCCAGCAGCCAGACTAGCGGGGGGGCGGCGGAAACCCAGTACTTC
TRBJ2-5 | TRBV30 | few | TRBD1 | CAWRHFPGTVQETQYF | TGTGCCTGGAGGCACTTTCCCGGGACAGTACAAGAGACCCAGTACTTC
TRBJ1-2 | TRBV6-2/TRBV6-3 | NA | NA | CASSPMASYGYTF | TGTGCCAGCAGCCCGATGGCATCCTATGGCTACACCTTC
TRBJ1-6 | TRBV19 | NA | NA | CASSPGGVSSRSPLHF | TGTGCCAGTAGCCCAGGCGGGGTTAGTTCAAGGTCACCCCTCCACTTT
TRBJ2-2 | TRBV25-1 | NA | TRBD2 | CASSVSGRGTGELFF | TGTGCCAGCAGTGTTAGCGGGAGAGGCACCGGGGAGCTGTTTTTT
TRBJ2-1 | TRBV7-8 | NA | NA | CASSLEGAYNEQFF | TGTGCCAGCAGCTTAGAGGGAGCGTACAATGAGCAGTTCTTC
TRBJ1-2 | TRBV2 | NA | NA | CASTDNGYGYTF | TGTGCCAGCACTGACAACGGCTATGGCTACACCTTC
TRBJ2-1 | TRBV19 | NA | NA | CASSIDPTKSSYNEQFF | TGTGCCAGTAGTATAGATCCGACTAAGAGCTCCTACAATGAGCAGTTCTTC
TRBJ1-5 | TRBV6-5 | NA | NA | CASRTHRDSQPQHF | TGTGCCAGCAGAACCCACAGGGATTCTCAGCCCCAGCATTTT
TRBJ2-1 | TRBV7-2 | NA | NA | CASSLVADTYSYNEQFF | TGTGCCAGCAGCTTAGTAGCGGACACTTACTCCTACAATGAGCAGTTCTTC
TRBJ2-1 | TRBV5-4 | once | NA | CASSLSPFQHEQFF | TGTGCCAGCAGCCTGAGTCCCTTCCAACATGAGCAGTTCTTC
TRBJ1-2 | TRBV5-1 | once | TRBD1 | CASSFSIGQENYGYTF | TGCGCCAGCAGCTTTTCAATCGGACAGGAGAACTATGGCTACACCTTC
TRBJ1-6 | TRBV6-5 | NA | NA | CASSYDSSYNSPLHF | TGTGCCAGCAGTTACGACAGCTCCTATAATTCACCCCTCCACTTT
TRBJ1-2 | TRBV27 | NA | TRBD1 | CASSTSPPRQGAFYGYTF | TGTGCCAGCAGTACCAGCCCACCCCGACAGGGGGCGTTTTATGGCTACACCTTC
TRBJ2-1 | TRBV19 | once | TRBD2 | CASSPEREGRGNEQFF | TGTGCCAGTAGTCCGGAGCGGGAGGGAAGAGGCAATGAGCAGTTCTTC
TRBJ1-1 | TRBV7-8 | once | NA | CASSLARQKNTEAFF | TGTGCCAGCAGCTTAGCTCGCCAGAAGAACACTGAAGCTTTCTTT
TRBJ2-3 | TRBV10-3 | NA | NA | CAIQEGSDTQYF | TGTGCCATCCAGGAAGGCTCAGATACGCAGTATTTT
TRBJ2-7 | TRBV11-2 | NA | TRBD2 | CASSLVASGAYEQYF | TGTGCCAGCAGCTTAGTGGCTAGCGGGGCCTACGAGCAGTACTTC
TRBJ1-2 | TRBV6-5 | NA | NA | CASSYSTGLPVNGYTF | TGTGCCAGCAGTTACTCGACAGGCCTGCCTGTCAATGGCTACACCTTC
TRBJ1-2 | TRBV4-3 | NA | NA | CASSQDPGGNYGYTF | TGCGCCAGCAGCCAAGATCCGGGGGGAAACTATGGCTACACCTTC
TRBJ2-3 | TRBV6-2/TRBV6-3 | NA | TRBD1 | CASSSPGQTQYF | TGTGCCAGCAGTTCCCCGGGACAGACGCAGTATTTT
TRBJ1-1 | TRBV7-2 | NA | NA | CASSSPVGGGGRNTEAFF | TGTGCCAGCAGCTCTCCTGTAGGGGGGGGAGGGAGGAACACTGAAGCTTTCTTT
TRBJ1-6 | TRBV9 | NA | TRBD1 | CASSVEDRANNSPLHF | TGTGCCAGCAGCGTCGAAGACAGGGCGAATAATTCACCCCTCCACTTT
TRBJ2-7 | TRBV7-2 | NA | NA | CASSHPTGPYEQYF | TGTGCCAGCAGCCATCCGACAGGCCCCTACGAGCAGTACTTC
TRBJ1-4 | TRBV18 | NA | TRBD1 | CASSLTTGTEVEKLFF | TGTGCCAGCTCTCTAACTACCGGGACAGAGGTGGAAAAACTGTTTTTT
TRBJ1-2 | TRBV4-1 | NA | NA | CASSQEPGTLRGYTF | TGCGCCAGCAGCCAAGAGCCCGGGACACTACGGGGCTACACCTTC
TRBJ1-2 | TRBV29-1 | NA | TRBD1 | CSAADRGYGYTF | TGCAGCGCCGCGGACAGGGGCTATGGCTACACCTTC
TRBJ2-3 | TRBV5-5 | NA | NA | CASSQGHEADTQYF | TGTGCCAGCAGCCAAGGACACGAGGCAGATACGCAGTATTTT
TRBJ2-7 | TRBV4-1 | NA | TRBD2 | CASSQLSGGPYEQYF | TGCGCCAGCAGCCAACTAAGCGGGGGGCCCTACGAGCAGTACTTC
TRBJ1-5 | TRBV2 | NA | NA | CASSVSGSGTNQPQHF | TGTGCCAGCAGTGTTTCGGGGTCTGGAACCAATCAGCCCCAGCATTTT
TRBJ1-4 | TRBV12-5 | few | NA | CASGFTQRVSNEKLFF | TGTGCTAGTGGTTTCACCCAACGGGTATCTAATGAAAAACTGTTTTTT
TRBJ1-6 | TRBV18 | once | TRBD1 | CASSSGTGEHSPLHF | TGTGCCAGCTCATCAGGGACAGGGGAGCATTCACCCCTCCACTTT
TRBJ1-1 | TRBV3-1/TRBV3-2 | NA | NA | CASSHHPGQRNTEAFF | TGTGCCAGCAGCCATCACCCCGGACAGAGGAACACTGAAGCTTTCTTT
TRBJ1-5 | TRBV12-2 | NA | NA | CASRHGRAGSNQPQHF | TGTGCAAGTCGCCACGGGAGGGCAGGAAGCAATCAGCCCCAGCATTTT
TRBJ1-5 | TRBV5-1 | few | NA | CASSLDPAVAGQPQHF | TGCGCCAGCAGCTTGGACCCAGCCGTCGCAGGGCAGCCCCAGCATTTT
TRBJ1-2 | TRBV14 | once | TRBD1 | CASSPIGTGPKVKGYTF | TGTGCCAGCAGCCCCATCGGGACAGGGCCCAAGGTGAAGGGCTACACCTTC
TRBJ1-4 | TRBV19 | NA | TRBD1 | CASSAPGQGWEKLFF | TGTGCCAGTAGCGCACCGGGACAGGGATGGGAAAAACTGTTTTTT
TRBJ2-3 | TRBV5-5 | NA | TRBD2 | CASSVLAGGTDTQYF | TGTGCCAGCAGCGTCTTAGCGGGAGGCACAGATACGCAGTATTTT
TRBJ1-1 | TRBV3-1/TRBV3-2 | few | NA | CASSQVGYRRAFF | TGTGCCAGCAGCCAAGTAGGATACAGGCGAGCTTTCTTT
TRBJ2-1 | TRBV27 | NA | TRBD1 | CASSLLRGQGYQFF | TGTGCCAGCAGTTTACTTAGGGGACAGGGTTATCAGTTCTTC
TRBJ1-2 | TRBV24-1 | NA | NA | CATSDPRPGNYGYTF | TGTGCCACCAGTGACCCAAGGCCAGGTAACTATGGCTACACCTTC
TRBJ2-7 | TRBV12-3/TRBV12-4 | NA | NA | CASTPGVRNEQYF | TGTGCCAGCACACCTGGCGTCAGGAACGAGCAGTACTTC